This note documents a single TCR beta chain sequence. Its antigen is unknown. From germline, CDR1 is DFQATT and CDR2 SNEGSKA (reference sequence). This CDR3 spans 14 amino acids. The V end was cut by 5 bases, the J end by 3 bases, with 14 bases between. This specimen comes from a study of T cells after yellow fever vaccination. Whole-study findings and limits: Though weaker, the secondary response peaked faster, on day 5 versus 15.

TCR cDNA was made by 5'RACE template switching, adding a universal primer site and UMIs. TCRdb re-analysed the 5' RACE reads in MiXCR, keeping a single row per CDR3 protein. The sample shows 240,000 or so distinct CDR3 sequences, 6.9% of them seen only once. This clonotype originated in a young man who received the YFV17D yellow fever vaccine. This specimen was CD4+ T cells sorted from PBMCs, taken 15 days after the yellow fever booster vaccination. V is TRBV20-1 and J is TRBJ2-1; D gene uncertain. Here the CDR3 reads CSAATGGLYNEQFF. In DNA form, the CDR3 reads TGCAGTGCTGCCACTGGCGGCCTCTACAATGAGCAGTTCTTC.